This T cell receptor beta chain was documented in a study of blood T cells in healthy people across ages. The trim removed 1 base at V and 13 bases at J, leaving 8 bases unmatched. The CDR3 covers 14 residues. A second PCR of roughly 7 to 11 cycles used a sample-barcoded 5' primer and a J-beta primer mix. Every cDNA molecule carried a tag from a template-switch adaptor bearing 12 random nucleotides. TCRdb fed the 5' RACE reads into MiXCR, producing one record per CDR3 protein. The sample shows 720,000 or so distinct CDR3 sequences, 35% to 50% of them seen only once. V gene TRBV12-3 or TRBV12-4 combines with J gene TRBJ2-1; TRBD1 matches 9 bases. This sequence was found in an elderly man in good health. Input material: blood. DNA of the CDR3: TGTGCCAGCAGTTTAGGGGACAGGGTGGAGGCCCAGTTCTTC. Its translation: CASSLGDRVEAQFF.